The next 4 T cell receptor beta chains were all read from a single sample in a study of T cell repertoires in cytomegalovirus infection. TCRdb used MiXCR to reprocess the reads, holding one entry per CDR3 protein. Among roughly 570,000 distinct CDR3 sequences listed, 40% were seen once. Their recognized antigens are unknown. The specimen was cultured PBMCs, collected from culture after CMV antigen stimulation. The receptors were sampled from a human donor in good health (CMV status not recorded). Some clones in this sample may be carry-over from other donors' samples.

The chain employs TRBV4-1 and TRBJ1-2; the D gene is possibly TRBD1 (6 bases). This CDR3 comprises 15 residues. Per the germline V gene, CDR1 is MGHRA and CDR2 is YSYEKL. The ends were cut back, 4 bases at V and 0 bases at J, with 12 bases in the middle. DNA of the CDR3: TGCGCCAGCAGCCTCGGACAGACAGCTAACTATGGCTACACCTTC. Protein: CASSLGQTANYGYTF.

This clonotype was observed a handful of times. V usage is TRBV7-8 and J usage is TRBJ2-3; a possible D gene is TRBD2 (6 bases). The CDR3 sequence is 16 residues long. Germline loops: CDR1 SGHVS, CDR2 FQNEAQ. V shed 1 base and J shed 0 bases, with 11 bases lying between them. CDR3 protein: CASSLESGGSTDTQYF. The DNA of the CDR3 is TGTGCCAGCAGCTTAGAATCCGGGGGTAGCACAGATACGCAGTATTTT.

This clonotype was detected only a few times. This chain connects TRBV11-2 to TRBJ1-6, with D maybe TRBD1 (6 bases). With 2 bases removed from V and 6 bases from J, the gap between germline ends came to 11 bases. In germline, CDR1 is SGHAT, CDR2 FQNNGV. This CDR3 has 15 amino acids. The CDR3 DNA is TGTGCCAGCAGCTTAACAGGGAAGGGTAATTCACCCCTCCACTTT. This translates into CASSLTGKGNSPLHF.

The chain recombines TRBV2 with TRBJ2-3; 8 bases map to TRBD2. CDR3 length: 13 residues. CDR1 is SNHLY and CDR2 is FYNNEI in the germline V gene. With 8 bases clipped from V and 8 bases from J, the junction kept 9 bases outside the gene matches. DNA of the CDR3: TGTGCCAGCTGGCGGGAGGCCCTGGGTACGCAGTATTTT. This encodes CASWREALGTQYF.